This passage covers 28 T cell receptor beta chains from one sample sequenced in a study of cytomegalovirus exposure and HLA in healthy donors. PCR employed 60 Vbeta and 13 Jbeta primers. Method: immunoSEQ multiplex PCR; TCRdb's copy keeps in-frame clones and lacks some. The sample yields about 190,000 clones, around 86% seen once. The specimen was PBMCs. These receptors were taken from a young woman in good health and CMV-seronegative.

The CDR3 region has the DNA TGTGCCACCAGCCTGAACCGGGACCCAGGGGGGACCCAGTACTTC. As protein: CATSLNRDPGGTQYF. V is TRBV15 and J is TRBJ2-5, with 7 bases aligning to TRBD1. This CDR3 contains 15 residues. Germline V CDR1 and CDR2: LNHNV, YYDKDF (reference sequence). Trimming cost V 5 bases and J 7 bases; bases outside gene matches: 13.

The genes are TRBV2 and TRBJ2-2, with 7 bases identical to TRBD2. The V gene's germline CDR1 is SNHLY and CDR2 FYNNEI. After removal of 2 bases from V and 7 bases from J, the junction contained 7 bases not matched to a gene. The CDR3 consists of 15 residues. CDR3 coding DNA: TGTGCCAGCAGTGAAAACCCGAGGGAGGGCGGGGAGCTGTTTTTT. Protein sequence: CASSENPREGGELFF.

V and J are TRBV28 and TRBJ1-5, with a weak D call TRBD1 (5 bases). V shed 8 bases and J shed 2 bases, with 16 bases lying between them. CDR1 MDHEN and CDR2 SYDVKM come from the germline V gene. This CDR3 is 15 amino acids long. The chain's CDR3 is CASGRSAQGNQPQHF. The CDR3 coding sequence is TGTGCCAGCGGAAGGTCGGCACAGGGCAATCAGCCCCAGCATTTT.

Here the CDR3 reads CASSWDNSYEQYF. CDR3 DNA sequence: TGTGCCAGCAGCTGGGACAACTCCTACGAGCAGTACTTC. The chain joins TRBV7-2 to TRBJ2-7, with D possibly TRBD1 on 6 matching bases. Germline V gene sequence: CDR1 SGHTA, CDR2 FQGNSA. The CDR3 extends over 13 amino acids. V was shortened by 4 bases and J by 0 bases, with 7 bases between the two germline ends. The full variable domain, in which reference TRBV7-2 and TRBJ2-7 provide the parts outside the CDR3, is GAGVSQSPSNKVTEKGKDVELRCDPISGHTALYWYRQSLGQGLEFLIYFQGNSAPDKSGLPSDRFSAERTGGSVSTLTIQRTQQEDSAVYLCASSWDNSYEQYFGPGTRLTVT.

The chain is built from TRBV28 and TRBJ2-7; 11 bases match TRBD1. Germline V lookup: CDR1 MDHEN, CDR2 SYDVKM. Losses at the gene ends were 6 bases for V and 0 bases for J; bases not matched to a gene: 7. The CDR3 contains 16 residues. The CDR3 coding sequence is TGTGCCAGCAGCCAAACCGGGACAGGGGGCTCCTACGAGCAGTACTTC. Amino acid sequence: CASSQTGTGGSYEQYF. Full variable domain (missing parts from reference TRBV28 and TRBJ2-7): DVKVTQSSRYLVKRTGEKVFLECVQDMDHENMFWYRQDPGLGLRLIYFSYDVKMKEKGDIPEGYSVSREKKERFSLILESASTNQTSMYLCASSQTGTGGSYEQYFGPGTRLTVT.

Note on this clone: Within the sample, other DNA sequences also encode this same CDR3. The CDR3 loop is CSVERSQETQYF. The CDR3 nucleotides are TGCAGCGTTGAGAGATCTCAAGAGACCCAGTACTTC. J is TRBJ2-5 and V is TRBV29-1; D remains ambiguous. Looked up from germline, CDR1 is SQVTM and CDR2 is ANQGSEA. Trimming pared 3 bases from V and 2 bases from J, leaving 7 bases between. The CDR3 length is 12 residues. The full variable domain, its missing parts supplied by reference TRBV29-1 and TRBJ2-5, is SAVISQKPSRDICQRGTSLTIQCQVDSQVTMMFWYRQQPGQSLTLIATANQGSEATYESGFVIDKFPISRPNLTFSTLTVSNMSPEDSSIYLCSVERSQETQYFGPGTRLLVL.

This chain links TRBV7-2 with TRBJ1-6, with a weak D call TRBD1 (5 bases). CDR3 length: 14 residues. The V end was cut by 5 bases, the J end by 4 bases, with 9 bases between. Per germline, CDR1 SGHTA and CDR2 FQGNSA. The CDR3 loop reads CASSAGTYNSPLHF. The CDR3, as DNA: TGTGCCAGCAGCGCCGGGACTTATAATTCACCCCTCCACTTT. The complete variable domain, with remaining parts taken from reference TRBV7-2 and TRBJ1-6, reads GAGVSQSPSNKVTEKGKDVELRCDPISGHTALYWYRQSLGQGLEFLIYFQGNSAPDKSGLPSDRFSAERTGGSVSTLTIQRTQQEDSAVYLCASSAGTYNSPLHFGNGTRLTVT.

V and J are TRBV13 and TRBJ1-2; tentatively, D is TRBD1 (6 bases). The CDR3 sequence is 14 residues long. With 5 bases removed from V and 4 bases from J, the gap between germline ends came to 14 bases. Germline V CDR1 and CDR2: PRHDT, FYEKMQ (reference sequence). CDR3 nucleotide sequence: TGTGCCAGCAGCACCCGGACAGCTACCTATGGCTACACCTTC. Its protein product is CASSTRTATYGYTF.

This clone was found once. The chain combines TRBV5-1 with TRBJ2-3; TRBD1 aligns across 10 bases. The CDR3 is 16 amino acids. The V gene's germline CDR1 is SGHRS and CDR2 YFSETQ. Trimming removed 3 bases from V and 4 bases from J; junction bases left unmatched: 8. The CDR3, as DNA: TGCGCCAGCAGCTCATTGGGACAGGGGAGCGCAGATACGCAGTATTTT. This translates into CASSSLGQGSADTQYF.

About this clone itself: The sample holds other DNA sequences that translate to the same CDR3. This chain connects TRBV7-9 to TRBJ2-7; 8 bases are shared with TRBD1. Germline CDR1 SEHNR, CDR2 FQNEAQ (reference sequence). Germline trimming cut 7 bases from V and 6 bases from J; bases unmatched to any gene: 17. CDR3 size: 16 residues. The DNA for the CDR3 is TGTGCCAGCAATCTCGGACAGGGACAGATTGTCTCCGAGCAGTACTTC. Translated: CASNLGQGQIVSEQYF.

The V call is TRBV5-4, the J call TRBJ2-7; D remains unclear. The CDR3 has 14 residues. Germline V gives CDR1 SGHNT, CDR2 YYREEE (reference sequence). V lost 2 bases to trimming and J lost 2 bases, with 11 bases between them. CDR3 in DNA: TGTGCCAGCAGCTTAGACTGGAGCCCCTACGAGCAGTACTTC. This translates into CASSLDWSPYEQYF.

The rearrangement joins TRBV28 to TRBJ2-7; TRBD1 agrees at 7 bases. CDR3 length equals 14 residues. The J segment lost 4 bases and the V segment lost 4 bases, leaving 7 bases of the junction unmatched. Germline V gene data show CDR1 as MDHEN and CDR2 as SYDVKM. CDR3 loop: CASSSSGGYYEQYF. Here the CDR3 DNA reads TGTGCCAGCAGTTCCTCAGGGGGTTATTACGAGCAGTACTTC.

The rearrangement links TRBV2 to TRBJ1-4; perhaps TRBD1 as D (5 bases). The CDR3 is 13 residues long. Germline-derived CDR1 and CDR2 are SNHLY and FYNNEI. The V end was cut by 9 bases, the J end by 1 base, with 9 bases between. The CDR3 sequence is CASKQETNEKLFF. The CDR3, as DNA: TGTGCCAGTAAACAGGAAACTAATGAAAAACTGTTTTTT.

This clone was counted between two and nine times. The chain joins TRBV28 to TRBJ2-3; tentative D call: TRBD1 (5 bases). CDR3 length equals 18 residues. V dropped 7 bases and J dropped 2 bases, with 25 bases sitting between them. Germline V gene data show CDR1 as MDHEN and CDR2 as SYDVKM. The CDR3 spells CASIPWQPGADLTDTQYF. As DNA, the CDR3 is TGTGCCAGCATCCCATGGCAGCCTGGGGCGGACCTCACAGATACGCAGTATTTT. Combining the CDR3 with reference TRBV28 and TRBJ2-3 gives the whole variable domain DVKVTQSSRYLVKRTGEKVFLECVQDMDHENMFWYRQDPGLGLRLIYFSYDVKMKEKGDIPEGYSVSREKKERFSLILESASTNQTSMYLCASIPWQPGADLTDTQYFGPGTRLTVL.

J is TRBJ2-7 and V is TRBV18; maybe TRBD1 (6 bases). The germline CDR1 and CDR2 sequences are KGHSH and LQKENI. Trimming pared 2 bases from V and 3 bases from J, leaving 17 bases between. The CDR3 runs to 16 residues. The CDR3 here is CASSPSFDRTIYEQYF. The DNA for the CDR3 is TGTGCCAGCTCACCAAGCTTCGACAGGACGATCTACGAGCAGTACTTC.

The gene calls are TRBV11-2 and TRBJ2-5; TRBD2 matches 10 bases. V lost 1 base, J lost 4 bases, and 3 bases stayed unmatched. The CDR3 has 15 amino acids. Germline CDR1 and CDR2: SGHAT and FQNNGV. CDR3 sequence reads: CASSLGAGGPETQYF. In DNA, the CDR3 is TGTGCCAGCAGCTTAGGAGCGGGAGGGCCAGAGACCCAGTACTTC.

This chain connects TRBV6-5 to TRBJ1-4; D ambiguous. Trimming left V 2 bases short and J 8 bases short, with 18 bases between. The CDR3 runs to 16 residues. Germline V CDR1 and CDR2: MNHEY, SVGAGI. The CDR3 DNA follows: TGTGCCAGCAGTTACGAGCGGACGGCCCCCAGGGAAAAACTGTTTTTT. Protein sequence: CASSYERTAPREKLFF.

The V gene is TRBV28, the J gene TRBJ1-4; 7 bases are a match to TRBD1. V lost 4 bases, J lost 7 bases, and 6 bases stayed unmatched. There are 14 residues in the CDR3. CDR1 is MDHEN and CDR2 is SYDVKM in the germline V gene. CDR3: CASSSTGLVEKLFF. The CDR3 bases are TGTGCCAGCAGTTCGACAGGGTTGGTTGAAAAACTGTTTTTT.

CDR3 loop: CASSPRGQTLPYEQYF. CDR3 DNA: TGTGCCAGCAGTCCCAGGGGACAGACCCTCCCCTACGAGCAGTACTTC. This chain links TRBV6-6 with TRBJ2-7, with 7 bases matching TRBD1. The ends lost 5 bases at V and 2 bases at J; junction bases unmatched: 12. This CDR3 region has 16 residues. Per the germline V gene, CDR1 is MNHNY and CDR2 is SVGAGI (reference sequence).

The CDR3 protein is CASSEAQLGLESETQYF. In DNA, the CDR3 is TGTGCCAGCAGTGAAGCGCAGTTGGGACTAGAATCAGAGACCCAGTACTTC. The J gene is TRBJ2-5, the V gene TRBV2, with 8 bases fitting TRBD2. Looked up from germline, CDR1 is SNHLY and CDR2 is FYNNEI. The CDR3 has 17 amino acids. The V and J ends lost 0 bases and 4 bases, in that order; junction bases with no gene match: 10.

This clone was seen only once. The chain is built from TRBV15 and TRBJ2-2; 7 nucleotides align to TRBD2. The CDR3 totals 17 residues. Germline lookup yields CDR1 LNHNV and CDR2 YYDKDF (reference sequence). V gave up 0 bases and J gave up 2 bases; unmatched junction bases: 6. CDR3 sequence (DNA): TGTGCCACCAGCAGAGATCTGGCTAGCGGTAACACCGGGGAGCTGTTTTTT. Amino acid sequence: CATSRDLASGNTGELFF.

The chain is built from TRBV27 and TRBJ2-2, with 7 bases that match TRBD1. This CDR3 contains 17 residues. Looked up from germline, CDR1 is MNHEY and CDR2 is SMNVEV (reference sequence). V was pared by 4 bases and J by 1 base, with 9 bases of the junction left unmatched. The CDR3 region is CASSSVEGGRNTGELFF. The CDR3 bases are TGTGCCAGCAGTTCGGTGGAAGGGGGCCGGAACACCGGGGAGCTGTTTTTT.

The gene calls are TRBV7-9 and TRBJ2-1, with 7 bases lining up with TRBD1. Trimming removed 4 bases from V and 4 bases from J; junction bases left unmatched: 7. The CDR3 is made up of 15 amino acids. Germline values: CDR1 SEHNR, CDR2 FQNEAQ (reference sequence). The CDR3 DNA reads as TGTGCCAGCAGCTCCTGGGGGACAGAATACAATGAGCAGTTCTTC. Translated, it gives CASSSWGTEYNEQFF. Drawing the rest from reference TRBV7-9 and TRBJ2-1, the complete variable domain is DTGVSQNPRHKITKRGQNVTFRCDPISEHNRLYWYRQTLGQGPEFLTYFQNEAQLEKSRLLSDRFSAERPKGSFSTLEIQRTEQGDSAMYLCASSSWGTEYNEQFFGPGTRLTVL.

The chain uses TRBV29-1 and TRBJ1-1; TRBD1 aligns across 9 bases. The CDR3 loop spans 13 amino acids. Trimming cost V 5 bases and J 1 base; bases outside gene matches: 2. Germline values: CDR1 SQVTM, CDR2 ANQGSEA. CDR3 residues: CSVKGQGNTEAFF. CDR3 nucleotide sequence: TGCAGCGTTAAGGGACAGGGGAACACTGAAGCTTTCTTT.

This clone was picked up a small number of times. V and J are TRBV7-2 and TRBJ2-2, with TRBD2 matching 9 bases. Germline-derived CDR1 and CDR2 are SGHTA and FQGNSA. V shed 0 bases and J 5 bases; nucleotides not matched to a gene: 1. The CDR3 length is 15 residues. CDR3 in DNA: TGTGCCAGCAGCTTAGCTGGACTAGCGACCGGGGAGCTGTTTTTT. Translating gives CASSLAGLATGELFF.

The sample holds a few counts of this clone. This sequence joins TRBV5-1 and TRBJ1-2, with 9 bases matching TRBD1. V lost 3 bases and J lost 3; bases outside the gene matches: 9. Germline V lookup: CDR1 SGHRS, CDR2 YFSETQ. The CDR3 sequence is 16 residues long. The CDR3 DNA is TGCGCCAGCAGCTCCACCGCCGGGACAGGGCACTATGGCTACACCTTC. Translation: CASSSTAGTGHYGYTF. Based on the CDR3 plus reference TRBV5-1 and TRBJ1-2, the full variable domain is KAGVTQTPRYLIKTRGQQVTLSCSPISGHRSVSWYQQTPGQGLQFLFEYFSETQRNKGNFPGRFSGRQFSNSRSEMNVSTLELGDSALYLCASSSTAGTGHYGYTFGSGTRLTVV.

Details on this clone: Other DNA variants within this sample encode the same CDR3. This chain connects TRBV5-1 to TRBJ2-3, with 8 bases identical to TRBD2. The CDR3 has 13 residues. The germline CDR1 and CDR2 sequences are SGHRS and YFSETQ. Trimming removed 7 bases from V and 4 bases from J; junction bases left unmatched: 5. The CDR3 region is CASSLGGADTQYF. CDR3 in DNA: TGCGCCAGCTCTCTCGGGGGGGCAGATACGCAGTATTTT.

A note on this clone: One end of the junction does not line up with germline, which may come from a read error. The CDR3 DNA reads TGTGCCAGCAGACCGCCGGGACTAGCGGGAGGAACGAACTTC. Protein sequence: CASRPPGLAGGTNF. V is TRBV28 and J is TRBJ2-7; 15 bases map to TRBD2. This CDR3 contains 14 residues. Germline loops: CDR1 MDHEN, CDR2 SYDVKM.